The present T cell receptor (beta chain) was sequenced within a study of T cell changes during pregnancy in multiple sclerosis. The CDR3 extends over 15 amino acids. Per the germline V gene, CDR1 is SGHNT and CDR2 is YENEEA. V dropped 1 base and J dropped 4; count of bases not matched to a gene: 2. This table comes from immunoSEQ multiplex PCR, and its TCRdb copy is limited to in-frame clones, with some not included. This sample has 50,000 or so clones; about nine tenths occur once, and the top ten carry 0.5% to 0.6%. This chain uses TRBV11-3 with TRBJ2-1, with TRBD1 identical over 9 bases. The source was CD4+ T cells from peripheral blood mononuclear cells, collected after pregnancy. The receptor's source is a female donor with multiple sclerosis, enrolled in a pregnancy study. CDR3 DNA sequence: TGTGCCAGCAGCTTAGGACAGGGGGGTTACAATGAGCAGTTCTTC. Protein product: CASSLGQGGYNEQFF. The entire variable domain, with the rest obtained from reference TRBV11-3 and TRBJ2-1, is as follows: EAGVVQSPRYKIIEKKQPVAFWCNPISGHNTLYWYLQNLGQGPELLIRYENEEAVDDSQLPKDRFSAERLKGVDSTLKIQPAELGDSAVYLCASSLGQGGYNEQFFGPGTRLTVL.